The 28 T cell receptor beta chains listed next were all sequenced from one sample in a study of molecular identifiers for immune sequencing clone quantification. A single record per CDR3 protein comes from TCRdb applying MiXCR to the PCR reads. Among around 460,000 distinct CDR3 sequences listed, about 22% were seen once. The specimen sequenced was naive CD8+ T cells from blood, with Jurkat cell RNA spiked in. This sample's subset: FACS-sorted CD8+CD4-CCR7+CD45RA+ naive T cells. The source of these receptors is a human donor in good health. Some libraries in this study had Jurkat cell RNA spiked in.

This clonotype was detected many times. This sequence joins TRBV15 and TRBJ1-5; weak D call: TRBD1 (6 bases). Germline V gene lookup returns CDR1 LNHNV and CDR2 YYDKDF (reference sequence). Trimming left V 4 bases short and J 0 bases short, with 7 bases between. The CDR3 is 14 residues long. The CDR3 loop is CATSTGASNQPQHF. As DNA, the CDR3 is TGTGCCACCAGCACGGGGGCTAGCAATCAGCCCCAGCATTTT. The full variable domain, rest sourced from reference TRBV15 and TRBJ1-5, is DAMVIQNPRYQVTQFGKPVTLSCSQTLNHNVMYWYQQKSSQAPKLLFHYYDKDFNNEADTPDNFQSRRPNTSFCFLDIRSPGLGDTAMYLCATSTGASNQPQHFGDGTRLSIL.

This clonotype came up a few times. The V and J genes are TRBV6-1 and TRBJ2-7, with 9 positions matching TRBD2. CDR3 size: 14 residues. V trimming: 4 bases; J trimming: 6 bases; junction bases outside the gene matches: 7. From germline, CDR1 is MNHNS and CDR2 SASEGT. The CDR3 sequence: CASSGSSGNFEQYF. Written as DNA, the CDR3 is TGTGCCAGCAGTGGTTCTAGCGGGAATTTCGAGCAGTACTTC.

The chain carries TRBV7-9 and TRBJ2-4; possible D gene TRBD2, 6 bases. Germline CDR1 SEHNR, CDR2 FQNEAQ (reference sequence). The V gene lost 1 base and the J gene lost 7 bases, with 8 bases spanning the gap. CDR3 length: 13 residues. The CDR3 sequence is CASSLVLANIQYF. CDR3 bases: TGTGCCAGCAGCTTAGTACTAGCTAACATTCAGTACTTC.

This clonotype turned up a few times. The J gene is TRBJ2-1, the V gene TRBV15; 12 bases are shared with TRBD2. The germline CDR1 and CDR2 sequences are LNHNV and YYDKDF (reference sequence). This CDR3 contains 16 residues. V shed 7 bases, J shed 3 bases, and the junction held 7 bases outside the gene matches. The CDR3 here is CATTETSGRHYNEQFF. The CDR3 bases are TGTGCCACCACTGAAACTAGCGGGAGGCACTACAATGAGCAGTTCTTC.

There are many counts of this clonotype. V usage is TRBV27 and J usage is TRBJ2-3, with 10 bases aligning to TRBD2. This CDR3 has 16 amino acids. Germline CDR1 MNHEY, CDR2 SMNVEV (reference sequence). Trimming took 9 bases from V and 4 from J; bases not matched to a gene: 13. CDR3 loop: CASSSGGVLVPDTQYF. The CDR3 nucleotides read TGTGCCAGTTCTAGCGGGGGCGTGTTAGTCCCAGATACGCAGTATTTT.

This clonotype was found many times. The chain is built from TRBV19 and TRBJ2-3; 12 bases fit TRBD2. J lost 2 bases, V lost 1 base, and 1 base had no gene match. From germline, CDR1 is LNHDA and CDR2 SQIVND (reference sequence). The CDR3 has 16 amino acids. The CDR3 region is CASSIGLAGATDTQYF. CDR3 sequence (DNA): TGTGCCAGTAGTATAGGACTAGCGGGGGCCACAGATACGCAGTATTTT.

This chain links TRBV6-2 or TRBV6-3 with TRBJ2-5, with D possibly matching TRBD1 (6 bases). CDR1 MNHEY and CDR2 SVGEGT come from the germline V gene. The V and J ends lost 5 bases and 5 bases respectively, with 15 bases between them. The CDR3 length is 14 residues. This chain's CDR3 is CASSPPGAQETQYF. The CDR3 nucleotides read TGTGCCAGCAGTCCCCCAGGGGCTCAGGAGACCCAGTACTTC.

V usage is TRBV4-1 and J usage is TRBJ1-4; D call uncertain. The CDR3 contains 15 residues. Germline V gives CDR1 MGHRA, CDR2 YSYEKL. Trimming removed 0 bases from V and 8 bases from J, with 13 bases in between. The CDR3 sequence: CASSQEEGSGEKLFF. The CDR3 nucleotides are TGCGCCAGCAGCCAAGAGGAGGGTTCAGGAGAAAAACTGTTTTTT.

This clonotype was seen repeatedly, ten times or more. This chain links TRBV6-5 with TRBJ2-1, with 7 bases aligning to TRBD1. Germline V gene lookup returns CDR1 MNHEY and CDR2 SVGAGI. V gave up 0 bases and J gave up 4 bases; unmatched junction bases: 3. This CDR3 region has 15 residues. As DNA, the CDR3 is TGTGCCAGCAGTTACTCGGACAGGCCGTACAATGAGCAGTTCTTC. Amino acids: CASSYSDRPYNEQFF.

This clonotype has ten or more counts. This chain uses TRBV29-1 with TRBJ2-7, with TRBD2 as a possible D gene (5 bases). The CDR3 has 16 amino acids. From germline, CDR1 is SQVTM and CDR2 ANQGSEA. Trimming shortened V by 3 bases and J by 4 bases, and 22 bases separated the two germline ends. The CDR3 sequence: CSVEAVRTSGGYEQYF. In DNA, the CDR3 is TGCAGCGTTGAGGCGGTTCGGACCAGTGGCGGGTACGAGCAGTACTTC.

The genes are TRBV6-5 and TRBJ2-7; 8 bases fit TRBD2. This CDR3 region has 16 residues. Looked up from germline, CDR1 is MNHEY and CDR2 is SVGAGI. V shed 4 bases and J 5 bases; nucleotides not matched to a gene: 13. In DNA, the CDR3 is TGTGCCAGCAGTTCCCCTGCCGCGGGAGGCCCCAACGAGCAGTACTTC. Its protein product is CASSSPAAGGPNEQYF.

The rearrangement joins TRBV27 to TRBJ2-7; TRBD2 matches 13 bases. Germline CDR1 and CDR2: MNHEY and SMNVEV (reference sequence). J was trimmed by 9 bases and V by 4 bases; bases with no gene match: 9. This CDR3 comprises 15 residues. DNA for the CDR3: TGTGCCAGCAGTTCGGGGACTAGCGGGGTCTCGGTGCAGTACTTC. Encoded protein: CASSSGTSGVSVQYF.

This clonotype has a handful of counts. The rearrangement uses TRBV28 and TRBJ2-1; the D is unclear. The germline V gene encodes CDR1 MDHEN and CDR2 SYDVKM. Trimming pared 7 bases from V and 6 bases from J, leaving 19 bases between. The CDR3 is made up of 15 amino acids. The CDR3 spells CASKKHPRQPNEQFF. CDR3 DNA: TGTGCCAGCAAAAAACACCCTCGCCAGCCCAATGAGCAGTTCTTC.

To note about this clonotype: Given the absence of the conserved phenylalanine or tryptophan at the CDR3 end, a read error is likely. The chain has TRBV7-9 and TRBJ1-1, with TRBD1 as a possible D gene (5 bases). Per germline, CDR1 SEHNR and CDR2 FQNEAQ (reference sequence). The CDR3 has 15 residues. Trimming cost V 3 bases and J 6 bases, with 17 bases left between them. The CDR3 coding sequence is TGTGCCAGCAGCTTGGCCACAGGACACAACGCTGAAGCTTTCCTT. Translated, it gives CASSLATGHNAEAFL.

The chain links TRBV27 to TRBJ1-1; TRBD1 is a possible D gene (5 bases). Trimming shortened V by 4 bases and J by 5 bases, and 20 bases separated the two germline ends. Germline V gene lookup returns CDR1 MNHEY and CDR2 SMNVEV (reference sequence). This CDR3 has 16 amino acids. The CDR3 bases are TGTGCCAGCAGTTCAATTTTGGGGGGGGGACGGACTGAAGCTTTCTTT. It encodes CASSSILGGGRTEAFF.

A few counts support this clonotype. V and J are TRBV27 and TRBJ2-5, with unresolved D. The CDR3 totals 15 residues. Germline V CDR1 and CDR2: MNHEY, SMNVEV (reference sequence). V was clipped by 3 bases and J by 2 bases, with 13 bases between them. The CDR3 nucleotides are TGTGCCAGCAGTTTGCCCATGACGCATCAAGAGACCCAGTACTTC. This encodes CASSLPMTHQETQYF.

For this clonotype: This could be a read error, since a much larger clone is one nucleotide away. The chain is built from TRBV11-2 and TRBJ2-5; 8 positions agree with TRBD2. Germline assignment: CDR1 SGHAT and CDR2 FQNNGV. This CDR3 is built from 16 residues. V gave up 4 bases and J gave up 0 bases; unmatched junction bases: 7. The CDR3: CASSSYGGGHQETQYF. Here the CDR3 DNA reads TGTGCCAGCAGCTCTTATGGCGGGGGGCACCAAGAGACCCAGTACTTC. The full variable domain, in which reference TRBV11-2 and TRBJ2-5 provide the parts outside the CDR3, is EAGVAQSPRYKIIEKRQSVAFWCNPISGHATLYWYQQILGQGPKLLIQFQNNGVVDDSQLPKDRFSAERLKGVDSTLKIQPAKLEDSAVYLCASSSYGGGHQETQYFGPGTRLLVL.

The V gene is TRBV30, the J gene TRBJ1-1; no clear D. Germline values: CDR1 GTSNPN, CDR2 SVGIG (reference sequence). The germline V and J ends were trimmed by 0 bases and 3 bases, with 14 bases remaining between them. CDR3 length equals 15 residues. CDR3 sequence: CAWSVTGLGYTEAFF. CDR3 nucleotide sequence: TGTGCCTGGAGTGTAACCGGGTTGGGGTACACTGAAGCTTTCTTT.

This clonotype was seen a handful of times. CDR3 nucleotides: TGCAGTGCTAACAGGGGGCACGGTACCGGGGAGCTGTTTTTT. Translation gives CSANRGHGTGELFF. The gene calls are TRBV20-1 and TRBJ2-2, with TRBD1 matching 9 bases. The CDR3 has 14 amino acids. Looked up from germline, CDR1 is DFQATT and CDR2 is SNEGSKA (reference sequence). J was trimmed by 5 bases and V by 4 bases; bases with no gene match: 5.

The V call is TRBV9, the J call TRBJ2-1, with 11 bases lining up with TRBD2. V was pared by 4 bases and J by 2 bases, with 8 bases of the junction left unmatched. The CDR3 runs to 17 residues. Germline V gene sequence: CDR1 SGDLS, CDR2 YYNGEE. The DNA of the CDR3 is TGTGCCAGCAGCTCAGCGACTAGCGGGGCTCCCTACAATGAGCAGTTCTTC. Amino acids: CASSSATSGAPYNEQFF.

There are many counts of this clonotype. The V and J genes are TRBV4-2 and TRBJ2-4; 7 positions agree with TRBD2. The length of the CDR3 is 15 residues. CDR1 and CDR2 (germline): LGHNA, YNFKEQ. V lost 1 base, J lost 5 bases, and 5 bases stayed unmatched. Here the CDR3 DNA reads TGTGCCAGCAGCCAAGGGACGGGGGGTCAAAACATTCAGTACTTC. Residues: CASSQGTGGQNIQYF.

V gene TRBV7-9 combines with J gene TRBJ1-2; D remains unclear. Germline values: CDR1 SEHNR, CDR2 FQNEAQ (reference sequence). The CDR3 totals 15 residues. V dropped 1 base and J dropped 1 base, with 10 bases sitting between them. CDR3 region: CASSLVGQFNYGYTF. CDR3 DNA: TGTGCCAGCAGCTTAGTCGGCCAGTTTAACTATGGCTACACCTTC. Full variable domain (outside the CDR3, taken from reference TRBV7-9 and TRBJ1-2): DTGVSQNPRHKITKRGQNVTFRCDPISEHNRLYWYRQTLGQGPEFLTYFQNEAQLEKSRLLSDRFSAERPKGSFSTLEIQRTEQGDSAMYLCASSLVGQFNYGYTFGSGTRLTVV.

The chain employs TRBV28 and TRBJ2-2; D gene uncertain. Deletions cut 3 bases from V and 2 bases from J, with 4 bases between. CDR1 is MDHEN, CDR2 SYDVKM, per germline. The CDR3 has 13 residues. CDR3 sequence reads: CASSFRNTGELFF. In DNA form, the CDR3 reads TGTGCCAGCAGTTTCCGTAACACCGGGGAGCTGTTTTTT. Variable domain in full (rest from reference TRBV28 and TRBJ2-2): DVKVTQSSRYLVKRTGEKVFLECVQDMDHENMFWYRQDPGLGLRLIYFSYDVKMKEKGDIPEGYSVSREKKERFSLILESASTNQTSMYLCASSFRNTGELFFGEGSRLTVL.

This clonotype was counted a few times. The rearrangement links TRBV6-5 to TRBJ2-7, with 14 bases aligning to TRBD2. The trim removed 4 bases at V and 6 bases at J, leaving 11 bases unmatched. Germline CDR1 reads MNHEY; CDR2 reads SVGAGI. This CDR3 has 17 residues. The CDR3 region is CASSSLPGTSGSGEQYF. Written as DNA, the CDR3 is TGTGCCAGCAGTTCCCTCCCCGGGACTAGCGGGAGCGGCGAGCAGTACTTC.

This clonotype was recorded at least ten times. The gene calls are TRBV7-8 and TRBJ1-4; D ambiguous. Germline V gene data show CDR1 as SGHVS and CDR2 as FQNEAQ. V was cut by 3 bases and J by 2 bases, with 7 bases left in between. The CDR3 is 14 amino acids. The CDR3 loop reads CASSFLSTNEKLFF. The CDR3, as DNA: TGTGCCAGCAGCTTTTTGAGCACTAATGAAAAACTGTTTTTT.

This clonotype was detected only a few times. The DNA of the CDR3 is TGCGCCAGCAGCCAAGATTACGGAGGGCTGAACACTGAAGCTTTCTTT. Amino acids: CASSQDYGGLNTEAFF. The chain employs TRBV4-3 and TRBJ1-1, with D unresolved. The CDR3 runs 16 residues. Germline V gene data show CDR1 as LGHNA and CDR2 as YSLEER. Trimming pared 0 bases from V and 0 bases from J, leaving 11 bases between.

This chain's CDR3 is CASSQDPDNYGYTF. The DNA of the CDR3 is TGTGCCAGCAGCCAAGATCCAGATAACTATGGCTACACCTTC. The V call is TRBV3-1, the J call TRBJ1-2; D is undetermined. Deletions cut 0 bases from V and 1 base from J, with 6 bases between. CDR3 length: 14 amino acids. Germline values: CDR1 LGHDT, CDR2 YNNKEL (reference sequence).

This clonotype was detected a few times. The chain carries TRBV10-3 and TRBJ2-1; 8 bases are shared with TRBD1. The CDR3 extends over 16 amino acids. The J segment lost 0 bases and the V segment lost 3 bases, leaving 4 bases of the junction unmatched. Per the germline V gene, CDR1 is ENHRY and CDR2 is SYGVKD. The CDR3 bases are TGTGCCATCAGTGACCCGGGACAGGCCTCCTACAATGAGCAGTTCTTC. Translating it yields CAISDPGQASYNEQFF.